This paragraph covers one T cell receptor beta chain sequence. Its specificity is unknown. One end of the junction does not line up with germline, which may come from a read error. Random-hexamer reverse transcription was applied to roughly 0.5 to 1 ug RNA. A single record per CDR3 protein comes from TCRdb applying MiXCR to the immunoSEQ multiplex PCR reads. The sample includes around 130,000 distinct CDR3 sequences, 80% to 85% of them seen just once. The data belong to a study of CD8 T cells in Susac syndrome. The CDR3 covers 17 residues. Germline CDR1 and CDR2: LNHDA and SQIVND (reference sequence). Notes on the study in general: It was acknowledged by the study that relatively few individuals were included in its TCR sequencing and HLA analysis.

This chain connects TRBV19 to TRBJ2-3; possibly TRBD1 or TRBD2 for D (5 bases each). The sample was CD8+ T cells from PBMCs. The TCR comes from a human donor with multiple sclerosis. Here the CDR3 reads CASSIEGTGAVTDTRYF. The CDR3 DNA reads TGTGCCAGTAGTATAGAGGGGACCGGGGCGGTCACAGATACGCGGTATTTT.